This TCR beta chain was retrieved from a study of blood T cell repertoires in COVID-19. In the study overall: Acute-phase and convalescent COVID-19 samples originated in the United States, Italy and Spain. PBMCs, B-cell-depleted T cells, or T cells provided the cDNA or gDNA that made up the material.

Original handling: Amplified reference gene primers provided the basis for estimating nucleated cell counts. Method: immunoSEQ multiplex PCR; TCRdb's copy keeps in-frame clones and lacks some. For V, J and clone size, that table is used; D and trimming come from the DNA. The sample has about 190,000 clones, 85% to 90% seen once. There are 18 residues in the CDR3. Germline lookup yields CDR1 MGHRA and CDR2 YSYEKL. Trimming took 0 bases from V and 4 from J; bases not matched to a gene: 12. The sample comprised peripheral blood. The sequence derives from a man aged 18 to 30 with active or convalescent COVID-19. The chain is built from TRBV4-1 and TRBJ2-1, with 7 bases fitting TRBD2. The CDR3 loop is CASSQDRALGEGYNEQFF. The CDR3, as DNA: TGCGCCAGCAGCCAAGATCGGGCCTTGGGGGAGGGATACAATGAGCAGTTCTTC.